One and the same sample provided the 9 T cell receptor beta chains below, sequenced in a study of siplizumab effects on memory and regulatory T cells. Produced via immunoSEQ multiplex PCR; TCRdb's table is partial and in-frame only. The sample has around 7,800 clones, approximately 70% seen once. Material for sequencing was effector memory CD8+ T cells sorted from blood. The subset denotes: unstimulated CD8+ effector memory T cells. The receptors derive from a human donor in good health.

The CDR3 nucleotides read TGTGCCAGCACCGAAGGGGCGGGAACCTACAATGAGCAGTTCTTC. It codes for CASTEGAGTYNEQFF. This chain connects TRBV6-1 to TRBJ2-1; D might be TRBD2 (6 bases). V lost 7 bases and J 2 bases, leaving 15 bases between the germline ends. The CDR3 length is 15 residues. The germline V gene has CDR1 MNHNS and CDR2 SASEGT.

The chain has TRBV27 and TRBJ1-5, with D uncertain. V shed 6 bases and J shed 6 bases, with 12 bases lying between them. The CDR3 length is 13 residues. Germline-derived CDR1 and CDR2 are MNHEY and SMNVEV (reference sequence). The CDR3 loop reads CASSASGIQPQHF. CDR3 bases: TGTGCCAGCAGCGCCTCGGGGATTCAGCCCCAGCATTTT.

This chain links TRBV9 with TRBJ2-3, with 9 nucleotides matching TRBD2. This CDR3 contains 19 residues. With V trimmed by 4 bases and J by 0 bases, 15 bases remained unmatched. The germline gives CDR1 SGDLS, CDR2 YYNGEE. The CDR3 DNA reads as TGTGCCAGCAGCCATACTCTCCGGACTAGCGAGGCTAGCACAGATACGCAGTATTTT. Encoded protein: CASSHTLRTSEASTDTQYF.

The sample holds a few counts of this clone. This rearrangement joins TRBV2 to TRBJ2-7, with 7 bases lining up with TRBD1. CDR3 size: 13 residues. Trimming removed 3 bases from V and 2 bases from J; junction bases left unmatched: 1. Germline lookup yields CDR1 SNHLY and CDR2 FYNNEI. CDR3 in DNA: TGTGCCAGCAGTGACAGGGGGACCTACGAGCAGTACTTC. Its protein product is CASSDRGTYEQYF.

This rearrangement joins TRBV4-2 to TRBJ2-4, with TRBD2 as a possible D gene (6 bases). This CDR3 spans 19 amino acids. Per germline, CDR1 LGHNA and CDR2 YNFKEQ. The V gene lost 0 bases and the J gene lost 1 base, with 19 bases spanning the gap. The CDR3 DNA reads TGTGCCAGCAGCCAAGATGGATACGGGGGAGCGGTTGCCAAAAACATTCAGTACTTC. Translated, it gives CASSQDGYGGAVAKNIQYF.

The rearrangement links TRBV6-1 to TRBJ1-2; D is unclear. The germline V gene encodes CDR1 MNHNS and CDR2 SASEGT. V was pared by 3 bases and J by 0 bases, with 5 bases between. The CDR3 has 13 amino acids. CDR3 bases: TGTGCCAGCAGTGATATGTCTAACTATGGCTACACCTTC. It codes for CASSDMSNYGYTF.

The V gene is TRBV7-8, the J gene TRBJ2-7; perhaps TRBD1 as D (5 bases). The germline V gene encodes CDR1 SGHVS and CDR2 FQNEAQ. The CDR3 is 11 residues long. V was trimmed by 6 bases and J by 7 bases, leaving 10 bases between them. The CDR3 DNA reads as TGTGCCAGCAGTGGGGCAGTAGAGCAGTACTTC. Its translation is CASSGAVEQYF.

This clone has more than one count but fewer than ten. V is TRBV6-4 and J is TRBJ2-3; 14 bases match TRBD2. The germline CDR1 and CDR2 sequences are MRHNA and SNTAGT. The CDR3 is 16 residues long. J lost 4 bases, V lost 2 bases, and 2 bases had no gene match. This CDR3 reads CASSDATSGGADTQYF. The CDR3 bases are TGTGCCAGCAGTGACGCGACTAGCGGGGGGGCAGATACGCAGTATTTT.

The chain links TRBV28 to TRBJ2-1; either TRBD1 or TRBD2 may supply D (6 bases each). The V gene's germline CDR1 is MDHEN and CDR2 SYDVKM. The CDR3 runs 16 residues. With 6 bases removed from V and 7 bases from J, the gap between germline ends came to 22 bases. CDR3: CASSHRGTYLTNEQFF. The DNA for the CDR3 is TGTGCCAGCAGCCATAGGGGGACTTACCTCACGAATGAGCAGTTCTTC.